The present TCR beta chain was sequenced within a study of T cell repertoires in cytomegalovirus infection. Study overall: In the study, CMV epitopes included recently identified HLA-C-restricted and well-studied HLA-B-restricted ones. Notes on the study in general: In two of eight donors, the top clonotype was HLA-C-restricted CMV-specific.

TCRdb analysed the reads with MiXCR anew, one entry per CDR3 protein. The table shows about 890,000 distinct CDR3 sequences, with approximately 33% occurring only once. In the case of this clonotype: No antigen is known for it.

Trimming took 8 bases from V and 0 from J, leaving 14 bases between them. The CDR3 has 15 amino acids. The germline V gene encodes CDR1 LNHDA and CDR2 SQIVND (reference sequence). Sequencing used cultured CD8+ T cells from PBMCs, obtained from culture after CMV antigen stimulation. The V and J genes are TRBV19 and TRBJ1-3; D is uncertain. The clonotype originates from a human donor in good health (CMV status not recorded). Some clones in this sample may be carry-over from other donors' samples. The CDR3 nucleotides are TGTGCCAGTCTTAGCGGCAAGTCCTCTGGAAACACCATATATTTT. Translation: CASLSGKSSGNTIYF.